Listed here are 14 T cell receptor beta chains from one sample, sequenced in a study of cytomegalovirus exposure and HLA in healthy donors. Produced via immunoSEQ multiplex PCR; TCRdb's table is partial and in-frame only. The top ten clones hold 15% to 20% of a sample with 150,000 to 200,000 clones, around 84% of them seen once. The sequencing input was PBMCs. The receptors here all came from a man younger than 35 in good health and CMV-seropositive.

This chain links TRBV4-1 with TRBJ2-1; D is ambiguous. Germline V gene data show CDR1 as MGHRA and CDR2 as YSYEKL. The CDR3 runs to 14 residues. V was shortened by 1 base and J by 9 bases, with 13 bases between the two germline ends. The DNA for the CDR3 is TGCGCCAGCAGCCAAGGGCCCCCTCCGGGTGAGCAGTTCTTC. This codes for CASSQGPPPGEQFF.

The chain recombines TRBV28 with TRBJ2-1; possibly TRBD1 for D (6 bases). Germline-derived CDR1 and CDR2 are MDHEN and SYDVKM. This CDR3 comprises 16 residues. The ends were cut back, 6 bases at V and 3 bases at J, with 18 bases in the middle. The CDR3 sequence: CASSLRGDTIYNEQFF. The DNA of the CDR3 is TGTGCCAGCAGCCTCCGAGGGGACACTATCTACAATGAGCAGTTCTTC.

The chain uses TRBV27 and TRBJ1-2; D perhaps matches TRBD1 (5 bases). Germline V lookup: CDR1 MNHEY, CDR2 SMNVEV (reference sequence). The V end was cut by 5 bases, the J end by 6 bases, with 19 bases between. The CDR3 has 15 residues. The CDR3 nucleotides read TGTGCCAGCAGTCTAGGGGAGGCAAATCAGCATGGCTACACCTTC. The encoded protein is CASSLGEANQHGYTF.

The chain has TRBV7-2 and TRBJ2-1, with 9 bases fitting TRBD2. With V trimmed by 2 bases and J by 4 bases, 6 bases remained unmatched. Germline V gene sequence: CDR1 SGHTA, CDR2 FQGNSA. This CDR3 has 16 amino acids. The CDR3 loop reads CASSLSASGVYNEQFF. CDR3 DNA: TGTGCCAGCAGCTTATCAGCTAGCGGGGTTTACAATGAGCAGTTCTTC.

The rearrangement uses TRBV19 and TRBJ2-5; tentative D call: TRBD2 (6 bases). Per the germline V gene, CDR1 is LNHDA and CDR2 is SQIVND (reference sequence). V gave up 8 bases and J gave up 5 bases, with 15 bases separating them. The CDR3 contains 13 residues. The CDR3 loop is CASGTSVSETQYF. The DNA of the CDR3 is TGTGCCAGTGGGACTTCGGTCTCGGAGACCCAGTACTTC.

The chain links TRBV11-2 to TRBJ2-5; 11 bases agree with TRBD1. This CDR3 is 15 amino acids long. The germline V gene encodes CDR1 SGHAT and CDR2 FQNNGV. V lost 0 bases, J lost 7 bases, and 4 bases stayed unmatched. CDR3 nucleotides: TGTGCCAGCAGCTTAGAGGGGGGACAGGGGGTGACCCAGTACTTC. This sequence encodes CASSLEGGQGVTQYF.

This clone has more than one count but fewer than ten. The chain combines TRBV2 with TRBJ1-5, with D possibly being TRBD1 (5 bases). CDR1 and CDR2 from the germline V gene are SNHLY and FYNNEI. The V end was cut by 8 bases, the J end by 0 bases, with 8 bases between. This CDR3 is built from 13 residues. The CDR3, as DNA: TGTGCCAGCGGCAGGGATAGCAATCAGCCCCAGCATTTT. Encoded protein: CASGRDSNQPQHF. Together with reference TRBV2 and TRBJ1-5, the CDR3 gives the full variable domain: EPEVTQTPSHQVTQMGQEVILRCVPISNHLYFYWYRQILGQKVEFLVSFYNNEISEKSEIFDDQFSVERPDGSNFTLKIRSTKLEDSAMYFCASGRDSNQPQHFGDGTRLSIL.

The chain has TRBV4-1 and TRBJ1-5, with a weak D call TRBD1 (6 bases). The CDR3 totals 15 residues. Germline CDR1 reads MGHRA; CDR2 reads YSYEKL. V was clipped by 1 base and J by 7 bases, with 14 bases between them. The CDR3 DNA follows: TGCGCCAGCAGCCAAGGAAACAGGGCAGGGCAGCCCCAGCATTTT. Residues: CASSQGNRAGQPQHF.

The CDR3 loop reads CSVENRDHYGYTF. CDR3 DNA: TGCAGCGTTGAGAACAGGGACCACTATGGCTACACCTTC. The rearrangement joins TRBV29-1 to TRBJ1-2, with TRBD1 as a possible D gene (6 bases). Germline CDR1 SQVTM, CDR2 ANQGSEA. The CDR3 covers 13 residues. V shed 3 bases and J shed 3 bases, with 11 bases lying between them.

The CDR3 spells CASRGQGPYEQYF. The CDR3 nucleotides read TGTGCCAGCAGGGGACAGGGCCCCTACGAGCAGTACTTC. This rearrangement joins TRBV6-6 to TRBJ2-7; the match to TRBD1 covers 9 bases. Germline CDR1 reads MNHNY; CDR2 reads SVGAGI (reference sequence). The junction had 2 bases not matched to a gene; V was cut back by 6 bases and J by 2 bases. The length of the CDR3 is 13 residues.

This clone was seen a single time. This chain connects TRBV6-1 to TRBJ1-2; D is ambiguous. Looked up from germline, CDR1 is MNHNS and CDR2 is SASEGT. This CDR3 has 12 amino acids. Trimming took 6 bases from V and 6 from J, leaving 11 bases between them. The CDR3: CASRDGRHGYTF. The CDR3 nucleotides are TGTGCCAGCAGGGATGGGAGACATGGCTACACCTTC.

The V gene is TRBV30, the J gene TRBJ2-3, with D possibly matching TRBD2 (7 bases). The CDR3 totals 13 residues. The V end lost 3 bases, the J end lost 10 bases, and 17 bases lay between the germline ends. Germline CDR1 and CDR2: GTSNPN and SVGIG (reference sequence). Written as DNA, the CDR3 is TGTGCCTGGAGGGGGGGGGCCTGGGATGCGCAGTATTTT. Its protein is CAWRGGAWDAQYF. The whole variable domain, filled in from reference TRBV30 and TRBJ2-3, reads SQTIHQWPATLVQPVGSPLSLECTVEGTSNPNLYWYRQAAGRGLQLLFYSVGIGQISSEVPQNLSASRPQDRQFILSSKKLLLSDSGFYLCAWRGGAWDAQYFGPGTRLTVL.

This chain links TRBV5-1 with TRBJ2-7; 11 nucleotides match TRBD2. V trimming: 3 bases; J trimming: 2 bases; junction bases outside the gene matches: 4. Germline V gives CDR1 SGHRS, CDR2 YFSETQ. This CDR3 has 15 residues. The CDR3 bases are TGCGCCAGCAGCTCCGGACTAGCGGGTGCCTACGAGCAGTACTTC. Translated: CASSSGLAGAYEQYF.

V gene TRBV9 combines with J gene TRBJ1-2; 8 nucleotides align to TRBD1. Per the germline V gene, CDR1 is SGDLS and CDR2 is YYNGEE. The V and J ends lost 3 bases and 7 bases, in that order; junction bases with no gene match: 8. The CDR3 sequence is 14 residues long. The CDR3, as DNA: TGTGCCAGCAGCGCGACAGGGGCCCTGAGTGGCTACACCTTC. This encodes CASSATGALSGYTF.